This T cell receptor beta chain was found in a study of T cell clonality in common variable immunodeficiency. Germline CDR1 and CDR2: GTSNPN and SVGIG (reference sequence). The CDR3 runs 11 residues. Clones were read by immunoSEQ multiplex PCR, and TCRdb kept only the in-frame ones, dropping some. Listed for the sample are under 50,000 clones, none seen a single time. A word on this clone: The target antigen is unknown. The read finishes 3 residues shy of the CDR3 end, and the germline J gene is used to complete it.

Findings and limits, study-wide: CVID subjects showed higher TCRbeta clonality than healthy controls.

Sequenced sample: peripheral blood mononuclear cells. The origin of this receptor is a person aged 18 to 70 in good health. V is TRBV30 and J is TRBJ2-4; unclear D gene. CDR3 DNA, as far as it was read: TGTGCCTGGGGCCCGATGAATGGT. Its protein product is CAWGPMNG. The entire CDR3 is CAWGPMNGQYF.